These 11 T cell receptor beta chains were all obtained from the same sample, sequenced in a study of cytomegalovirus exposure and HLA in healthy donors (dated 2017 in TCRdb). Library preparation was by the immunoSEQ multiplex PCR assay. This is the immuneACCESS table as TCRdb keeps it, with only in-frame sequences that have V and J called. A part of the clones is gone; compared with another copy, unresolved V genes explain less than half, and the rest is unexplained. The sample records 190,000 or so clones, around 81% of which are singletons. The ten largest clones add up to roughly 2.8% of the sample. The sequenced material came from PBMCs. The source is a woman between 18 and 30 years old in good health and CMV-seropositive.

The genes are TRBV6-5 and TRBJ2-7, with a weak D call TRBD1 (6 bases). This CDR3 spans 15 amino acids. The ends were cut back, 7 bases at V and 2 bases at J, with 18 bases in the middle. In germline, CDR1 is MNHEY, CDR2 SVGAGI. In nucleotides, the CDR3 is TGTGCCAGCACCCAAAAACCTCGGACAGCCTACGAGCAGTACTTC. It encodes CASTQKPRTAYEQYF.

This chain connects TRBV6-5 to TRBJ2-5; 8 bases match TRBD2. Trimming took 0 bases from V and 4 from J; bases not matched to a gene: 7. This CDR3 comprises 16 residues. The germline V gene encodes CDR1 MNHEY and CDR2 SVGAGI. The CDR3 region has the DNA TGTGCCAGCAGTTACTCCGGGGGGGCGTTAGGAGAGACCCAGTACTTC. Its translation is CASSYSGGALGETQYF.

Only a few counts were recorded for this clone. The rearrangement links TRBV11-3 to TRBJ2-7; maybe TRBD1 (5 bases). The V end was cut by 1 base, the J end by 2 bases, with 9 bases between. The length of the CDR3 is 14 residues. In germline, CDR1 is SGHNT, CDR2 YENEEA. This CDR3 reads CASSLGSGTYEQYF. The CDR3 nucleotides are TGTGCCAGCAGCTTAGGGTCAGGGACCTACGAGCAGTACTTC.

V usage is TRBV5-5 and J usage is TRBJ1-4; D is perhaps TRBD1 (6 bases). CDR1 is SGHKS and CDR2 is YYEKEE in the germline V gene (reference sequence). Trimming took 4 bases from V and 4 from J, leaving 11 bases between them. CDR3 length: 14 amino acids. The CDR3 DNA sequence: TGTGCCAGCAGCCCACAGGGAGATAATGAAAAACTGTTTTTT. Its translation: CASSPQGDNEKLFF.

The gene calls are TRBV5-8 and TRBJ2-3, with D maybe TRBD2 (6 bases). Trimming took off 5 bases at V and 4 bases at J, with 14 bases between the two ends. This CDR3 has 14 residues. The germline V gene encodes CDR1 SGHTS and CDR2 YDEGEE. Here the CDR3 DNA reads TGTGCCAGCAGACACCGGGGGAGAGCAGATACGCAGTATTTT. Its protein product is CASRHRGRADTQYF. The entire variable domain, with the rest obtained from reference TRBV5-8 and TRBJ2-3, is as follows: EAGVTQSPTHLIKTRGQQATLRCSPISGHTSVYWYQQALGLGLQFLLWYDEGEERNRGNFPPRFSGRQFPNYSSELNVNALELEDSALYLCASRHRGRADTQYFGPGTRLTVL.

This chain connects TRBV6-5 to TRBJ1-6, with D possibly being TRBD1 (6 bases). The V end lost 0 bases, the J end lost 10 bases, and 13 bases lay between the germline ends. The germline gives CDR1 MNHEY, CDR2 SVGAGI. The CDR3 contains 15 residues. The CDR3 sequence is CASSYSIGGASPLHF. The DNA of the CDR3 is TGTGCCAGCAGTTACTCGATTGGGGGGGCCTCACCCCTCCACTTT.

The gene calls are TRBV7-8 and TRBJ1-6, with D possibly matching TRBD1 (6 bases). This CDR3 region has 16 residues. The V end was cut by 4 bases, the J end by 7 bases, with 17 bases between. From germline, CDR1 is SGHVS and CDR2 FQNEAQ. CDR3 in amino acids: CASSSRIQGLNSPLHF. In nucleotides, the CDR3 is TGTGCCAGCAGCTCCCGAATACAGGGCCTGAATTCACCCCTCCACTTT.

The chain recombines TRBV27 with TRBJ2-7, with 8 positions matching TRBD2. Trimming at V came to 4 bases and at J to 6 bases, leaving 5 bases not matched to a gene. Looked up from germline, CDR1 is MNHEY and CDR2 is SMNVEV (reference sequence). This CDR3 is built from 13 residues. CDR3 sequence (DNA): TGTGCCAGCAGTTACAGCGGGGGATTCGAGCAGTACTTC. Encoded protein: CASSYSGGFEQYF.

The V gene is TRBV9, the J gene TRBJ1-2; D gene unclear. V was pared by 0 bases and J by 5 bases, with 8 bases between. The CDR3 runs to 13 residues. Per germline, CDR1 SGDLS and CDR2 YYNGEE. The CDR3 nucleotides are TGTGCCAGCAGCGTAGGAGGGCAGTATGGCTACACCTTC. Translated, it gives CASSVGGQYGYTF. Filled out from reference TRBV9 and TRBJ1-2, the complete variable domain reads DSGVTQTPKHLITATGQRVTLRCSPRSGDLSVYWYQQSLDQGLQFLIQYYNGEERAKGNILERFSAQQFPDLHSELNLSSLELGDSALYFCASSVGGQYGYTFGSGTRLTVV.

The chain has TRBV19 and TRBJ1-2; unclear D gene. The CDR3 length is 15 residues. From germline, CDR1 is LNHDA and CDR2 SQIVND (reference sequence). Trimming shortened V by 3 bases and J by 0 bases, and 11 bases separated the two germline ends. The chain's CDR3 is CASSITGGPNYGYTF. CDR3 nucleotides: TGTGCCAGTAGTATCACGGGCGGGCCTAACTATGGCTACACCTTC.

V and J are TRBV27 and TRBJ1-4, with D tentatively TRBD1 (5 bases). Germline CDR1 MNHEY, CDR2 SMNVEV (reference sequence). The CDR3 extends over 14 amino acids. V lost 4 bases and J lost 7, with 13 bases in between. CDR3 residues: CASSSGVYAEKLFF. The CDR3, as DNA: TGTGCCAGCAGTTCGGGGGTTTATGCTGAAAAACTGTTTTTT. Combining the CDR3 with reference TRBV27 and TRBJ1-4 gives the whole variable domain EAQVTQNPRYLITVTGKKLTVTCSQNMNHEYMSWYRQDPGLGLRQIYYSMNVEVTDKGDVPEGYKVSRKEKRNFPLILESPSPNQTSLYFCASSSGVYAEKLFFGSGTQLSVL.